This T cell receptor (beta chain) appears in the sequencing data of a study of T cells in Graves' hyperthyroidism and ophthalmopathy. The table lists this clonotype with a few counts. Its specificity is not known. Overall study findings and caveats: Expanded thyroid clonotypes (above 0.001) were mostly also found in blood.

Germline V gene lookup returns CDR1 LGHNT and CDR2 FRNRAP. Trimming removed 6 bases at V and 0 bases at J, with 8 bases between. This CDR3 has 13 residues. Amplification targeted TCR beta CDR3 regions from RNA transcripts. An initial round of RT-PCR targeting the TCR CDR3 relied on the HTBI primer set. TCRdb redid the calling of the multiplex PCR reads with MiXCR, one entry per CDR3 protein. Among fewer than 350,000 distinct CDR3 sequences listed, roughly 15% were seen once. Subjects aged 18 to 65 presented with newly diagnosed hyperthyroidism of less than 2 months' duration. Exclusion followed for patients with uncontrolled infection, other autoimmune disease, pregnancy or lactation. Clinical symptoms, serum thyroxine, TRAb, thyroid ultrasound and orbital computed tomography established diagnosis.

This chain joins TRBV12-5 and TRBJ1-1; D remains ambiguous. The specimen was blood. The origin of this receptor is a woman aged 40 to 50 with Graves' hyperthyroidism. CDR3 protein: CASGRTVNTEAFF. CDR3 in DNA: TGTGCTAGTGGGCGGACTGTGAACACTGAAGCTTTCTTT.